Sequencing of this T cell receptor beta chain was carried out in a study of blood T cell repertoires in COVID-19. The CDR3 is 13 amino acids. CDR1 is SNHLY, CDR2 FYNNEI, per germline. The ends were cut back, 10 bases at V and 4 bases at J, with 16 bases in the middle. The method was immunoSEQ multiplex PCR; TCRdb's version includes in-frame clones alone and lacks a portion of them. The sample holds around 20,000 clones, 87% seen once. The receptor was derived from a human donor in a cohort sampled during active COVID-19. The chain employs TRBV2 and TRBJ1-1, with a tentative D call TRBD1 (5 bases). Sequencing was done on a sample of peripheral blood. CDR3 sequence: CATSGGEGTEAFF. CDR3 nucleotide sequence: TGTGCCACTTCGGGGGGGGAAGGCACTGAAGCTTTCTTT.